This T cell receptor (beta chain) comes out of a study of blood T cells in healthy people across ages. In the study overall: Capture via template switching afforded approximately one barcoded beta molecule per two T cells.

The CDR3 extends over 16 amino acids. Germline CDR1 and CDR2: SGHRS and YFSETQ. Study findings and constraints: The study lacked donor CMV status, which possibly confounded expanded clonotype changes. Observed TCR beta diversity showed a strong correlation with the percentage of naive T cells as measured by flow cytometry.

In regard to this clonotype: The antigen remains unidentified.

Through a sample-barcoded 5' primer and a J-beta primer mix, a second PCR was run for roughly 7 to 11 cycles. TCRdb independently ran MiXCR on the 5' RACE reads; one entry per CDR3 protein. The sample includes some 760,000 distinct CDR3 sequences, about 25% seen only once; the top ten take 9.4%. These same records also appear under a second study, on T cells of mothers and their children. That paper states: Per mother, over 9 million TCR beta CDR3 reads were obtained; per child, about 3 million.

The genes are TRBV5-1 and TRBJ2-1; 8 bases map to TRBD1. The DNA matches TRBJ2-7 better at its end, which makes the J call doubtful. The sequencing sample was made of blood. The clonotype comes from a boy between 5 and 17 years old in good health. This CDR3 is CASSLAGGPASYEQYF. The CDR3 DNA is TGCGCCAGCAGCTTGGCAGGGGGCCCTGCCTCCTACGAGCAGTACTTC.